Given below is one T cell receptor beta chain in context. The antigen is undetermined. This record belongs to a study of OX40 agonist ivuxolimab in advanced cancers. Study in general: Participants averaged about 66 years of age (range about 23 to 80) and were approximately 81% male. Earlier treatment with anti-PD-1, anti-PD-L1 or anti-CTLA-4 was permitted, and roughly 40% had received some. Study-wide points: Relative to CD4+ cells, CD8+ T cells on average had more expanded clones.

Sequenced by immunoSEQ multiplex PCR; TCRdb stores in-frame clones only, minus some. The sample yields 90,000 to 130,000 clones, approximately 89% seen once. This CDR3 has 14 residues. Trimming pared 7 bases from V and 2 bases from J, leaving 12 bases between. CDR1 and CDR2 from the germline V gene are MNHNS and SASEGT. Specimen: CD4+ or CD8+ T cells sorted from blood, collected in a trial of the OX40 agonist ivuxolimab. The V call is TRBV6-1, the J call TRBJ2-1; D is ambiguous. The receptor was derived from an adult with an advanced solid tumor such as melanoma, head and neck, liver or kidney cancer. The CDR3 here is CASNLRPAYNEQFF. The DNA of the CDR3 is TGTGCCAGCAACCTCAGGCCCGCCTACAATGAGCAGTTCTTC.